This is a list of T cell receptor beta chains from one sample in a study of CD8 T cells in Susac syndrome. MiXCR, run by TCRdb on the immunoSEQ multiplex PCR reads, gives a single entry per CDR3 protein. The sample lists around 200,000 distinct CDR3 sequences, approximately 95% occurring once. Sequenced material: CD4+ T cells from PBMCs. These receptors originate from a human donor in good health. CDR3s include the opening cysteine and the closing phenylalanine or tryptophan. Not every row has a clone size; where given, it reads once, few, many or a size class.

clone size: .; V gene: TRBV6-2/TRBV6-3; CDR3 protein: CASSYTRQQETQYF
clone size: .; V gene: TRBV20-1; CDR3 protein: CSAGQGYGSNQPQHF
clone size: .; V gene: TRBV20-1; CDR3 protein: CSALERQPNQPQHF
clone size: .; V gene: TRBV3-1; CDR3 protein: CASSLRGGGTDTQYF
clone size: .; V gene: TRBV6-5; CDR3 protein: CASSYRPGTQSTYEQYF
clone size: .; V gene: TRBV7-9; CDR3 protein: CASSLAGSSYEQYF
clone size: .; V gene: TRBV2; CDR3 protein: CATAGTPESREHF
clone size: .; V gene: TRBV29-1; CDR3 protein: CSAPRDRGGKGYNEQFF
clone size: .; V gene: TRBV5-4; CDR3 protein: CASSLVRQGDYGYTF
clone size: .; V gene: TRBV20-1; CDR3 protein: CSAERAVDRVDEKLFF
clone size: .; V gene: TRBV25-1; CDR3 protein: CAINSDRGPGYTF
clone size: .; V gene: TRBV20-1; CDR3 protein: CSAKKRGRWVAGVDEQFF
clone size: .; V gene: TRBV7-7; CDR3 protein: CAGGRDYNEQFF
clone size: .; V gene: TRBV29-1; CDR3 protein: CSVYTGAYEQYF
clone size: .; V gene: TRBV7-2; CDR3 protein: CASSHRARNEQFF
clone size: .; V gene: TRBV29-1; CDR3 protein: CSVEVQGYEQYF
clone size: .; V gene: TRBV7-2; CDR3 protein: CASSLAGLAYNEQFF
clone size: once; V gene: TRBV10-3; CDR3 protein: CAILRTDTQYF
clone size: .; V gene: TRBV6-5; CDR3 protein: CASGGGTDTQYF
clone size: .; V gene: TRBV29-1; CDR3 protein: CSVPKINYGYTF
clone size: .; V gene: TRBV6-2/TRBV6-3; CDR3 protein: CASSYGQSRNYGYTF
clone size: .; V gene: TRBV3-1; CDR3 protein: CASSLAGGSNEQFF
clone size: .; V gene: TRBV5-1; CDR3 protein: CASSQPTSGSAYEQFF
clone size: .; V gene: TRBV3-1; CDR3 protein: CASSQVGPPNEQFF
clone size: .; V gene: TRBV20-1; CDR3 protein: CSARWQLGTEAFF
clone size: .; V gene: TRBV5-4; CDR3 protein: CASSRRDSYGYTF
clone size: .; V gene: TRBV20-1; CDR3 protein: CSADGQYNEQFF
clone size: once; V gene: TRBV29-1; CDR3 protein: CSVHRGSDGYTF
clone size: .; V gene: TRBV29-1; CDR3 protein: CSVGWRSYEQYF
clone size: .; V gene: TRBV20-1; CDR3 protein: CSATIPRPGPGPNTGELFF
clone size: .; V gene: TRBV14; CDR3 protein: CASSHGLPSTDTQYF
clone size: .; V gene: TRBV13; CDR3 protein: CASSYRAPSQETQYF
clone size: once; V gene: TRBV20-1; CDR3 protein: CSARVARNYGYTF
clone size: .; V gene: TRBV7-2; CDR3 protein: CASRPSGRNQPQHF
clone size: .; V gene: TRBV29-1; CDR3 protein: CSVTSGGGGTDTQYF
clone size: .; V gene: TRBV29-1; CDR3 protein: CSFSSSGANVLTF
clone size: .; V gene: TRBV7-2; CDR3 protein: CASSPEKRSPLHF
clone size: .; V gene: TRBV7-2; CDR3 protein: CASSLESSGGRETQYF
clone size: .; V gene: TRBV29-1; CDR3 protein: CSGSKDRTNEKLFF
clone size: .; V gene: TRBV20-1; CDR3 protein: CSAAQGIFKNIQYF
clone size: .; V gene: TRBV24-1; CDR3 protein: CATSDSGGSKNIQYF
clone size: once; V gene: TRBV5-1; CDR3 protein: CASTSGVGRNNEQFF
clone size: .; V gene: TRBV2; CDR3 protein: CASRSLAGGPNEQFF
clone size: .; V gene: TRBV20-1; CDR3 protein: CSPAPLLATYEQYF
clone size: .; V gene: TRBV28; CDR3 protein: CASIGSDYTGELFF
clone size: .; V gene: TRBV28; CDR3 protein: CASSSPRGDYGYTF
clone size: .; V gene: TRBV29-1; CDR3 protein: CSVPRGGLADYYNEQFF
clone size: .; V gene: TRBV29-1; CDR3 protein: CSVLRDRDGDYGYTF
clone size: .; V gene: TRBV4-1; CDR3 protein: CASSQGIGGPARQPQHF